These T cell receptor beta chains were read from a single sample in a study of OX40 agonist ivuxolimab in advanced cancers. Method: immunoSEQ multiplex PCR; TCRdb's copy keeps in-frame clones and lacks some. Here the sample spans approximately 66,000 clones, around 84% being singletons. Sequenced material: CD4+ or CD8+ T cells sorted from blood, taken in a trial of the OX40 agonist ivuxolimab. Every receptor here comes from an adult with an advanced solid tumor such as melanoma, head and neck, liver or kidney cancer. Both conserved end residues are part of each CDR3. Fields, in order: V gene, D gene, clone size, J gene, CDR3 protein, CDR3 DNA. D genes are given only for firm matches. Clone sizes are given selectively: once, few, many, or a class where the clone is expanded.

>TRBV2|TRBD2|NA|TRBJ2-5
CASGGGNQETQYF
TGTGCCAGCGGGGGGGGGAACCAAGAGACCCAGTACTTC
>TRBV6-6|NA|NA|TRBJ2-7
CASSYIGPRGNEQYF
TGTGCCAGCAGTTACATCGGCCCCCGTGGGAACGAGCAGTACTTC
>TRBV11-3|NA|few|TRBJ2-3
CASSSLSDTQYF
TGTGCCAGCAGCTCCCTATCAGATACGCAGTATTTT
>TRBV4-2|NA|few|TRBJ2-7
CASSQDGAGEQYF
TGTGCCAGCAGCCAAGATGGCGCGGGCGAGCAGTACTTC
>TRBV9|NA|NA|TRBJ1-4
CASSVDWGRNEKLFF
TGTGCCAGCAGCGTAGATTGGGGGAGGAATGAAAAACTGTTTTTT
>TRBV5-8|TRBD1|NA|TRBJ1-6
CASSWDRANSPLHF
TGTGCCAGCAGCTGGGACAGGGCTAATTCACCCCTCCACTTT
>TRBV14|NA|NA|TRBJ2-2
CASSQAGGHRELFF
TGTGCCAGCAGCCAAGCCGGGGGCCATAGGGAGCTGTTTTTT
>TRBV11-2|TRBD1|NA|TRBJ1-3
CASSSYRGGSGNTIYF
TGTGCCAGCAGCTCTTACAGGGGAGGCTCTGGAAACACCATATATTTT
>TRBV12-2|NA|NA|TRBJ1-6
CASRFSQGAGPNHSPLHF
TGTGCAAGTCGCTTTTCCCAAGGGGCAGGGCCTAACCATTCACCCCTCCACTTT
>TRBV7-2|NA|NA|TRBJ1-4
CASSGISGTATNEKLFF
TGTGCCAGCAGCGGCATATCGGGCACAGCAACTAATGAAAAACTGTTTTTT
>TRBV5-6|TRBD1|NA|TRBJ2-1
CASRRQGAQYNEQFF
TGTGCCAGCAGGAGACAGGGGGCGCAGTACAATGAGCAGTTCTTC
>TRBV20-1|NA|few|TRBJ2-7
CSATLTSEQYF
TGCAGTGCAACCCTGACTAGCGAGCAGTACTTC
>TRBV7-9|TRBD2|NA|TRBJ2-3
CASSLDGRARTDTQYF
TGTGCCAGCAGCTTAGACGGGAGGGCCCGGACAGATACGCAGTATTTT
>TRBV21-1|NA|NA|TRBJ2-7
CASSKAGLTYEQYF
TGTGCCAGCAGCAAAGCTGGCCTCACCTACGAGCAGTACTTC
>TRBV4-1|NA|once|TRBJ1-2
CASSQDWGGASGYTF
TGCGCCAGCAGCCAAGATTGGGGAGGGGCTAGCGGCTACACCTTC
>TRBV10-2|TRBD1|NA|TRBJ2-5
CASGRTGSGETQYF
TGCGCCAGCGGGCGGACAGGGTCGGGGGAGACCCAGTACTTC
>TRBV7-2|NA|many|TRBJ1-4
CASGLLGEKLFF
TGTGCCAGCGGCCTCCTGGGGGAAAAACTGTTTTTT
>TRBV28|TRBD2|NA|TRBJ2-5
CASSSRLAAFKETQYF
TGTGCCAGCAGTTCACGACTAGCAGCATTCAAGGAGACCCAGTACTTC
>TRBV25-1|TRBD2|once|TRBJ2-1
CASSRVAGAISSYNEQFF
TGTGCCAGCAGCCGAGTAGCGGGGGCGATTAGCTCCTACAATGAGCAGTTCTTC
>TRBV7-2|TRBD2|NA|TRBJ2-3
CASSRGAGGTDTQYF
TGTGCCAGCAGCCGAGGGGCGGGAGGCACAGATACGCAGTATTTT
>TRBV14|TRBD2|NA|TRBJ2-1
CASSPLGAGGLDEQFF
TGTGCCAGCAGCCCTCTAGGGGCGGGAGGGCTGGATGAGCAGTTCTTC
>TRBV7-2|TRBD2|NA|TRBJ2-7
CASSIGTSGSYEQYF
TGTGCCAGCAGCATCGGGACTAGCGGCTCCTACGAGCAGTACTTC
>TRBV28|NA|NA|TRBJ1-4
CASSLNEKLFF
TGTGCCAGCAGCTTGAATGAAAAACTGTTTTTT
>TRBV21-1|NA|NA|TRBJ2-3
CASSKEDSGRRDTQYF
TGTGCCAGCAGCAAAGAGGACTCCGGAAGGCGGGATACGCAGTATTTT
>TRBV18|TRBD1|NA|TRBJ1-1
CASSPGDRSTEAFF
TGTGCCAGCTCACCTGGGGACAGAAGCACTGAAGCTTTCTTT
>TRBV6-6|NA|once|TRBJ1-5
CASSYSGGGEQPQHF
TGTGCCAGCAGTTACTCCGGCGGAGGGGAACAGCCCCAGCATTTT
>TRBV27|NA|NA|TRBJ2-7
CASSTGPLYSYEQYF
TGTGCCAGCTCGACGGGACCTTTATACTCCTACGAGCAGTACTTC
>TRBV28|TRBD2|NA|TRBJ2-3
CASSIGGRARADTQYF
TGTGCCAGCAGCATAGGCGGGAGGGCCCGGGCAGATACGCAGTATTTT
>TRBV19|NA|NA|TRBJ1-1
CASIGSQSNTEAFF
TGTGCCAGTATCGGGTCACAGTCGAACACTGAAGCTTTCTTT
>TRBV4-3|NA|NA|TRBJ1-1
CASSQEGEGNTEAFF
TGCGCCAGCAGCCAAGAAGGTGAAGGGAACACTGAAGCTTTCTTT
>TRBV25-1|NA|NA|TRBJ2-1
CASSDRLTSEQFF
TGTGCCAGCAGTGACCGACTAACCTCAGAGCAGTTCTTC
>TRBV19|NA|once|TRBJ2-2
CASSIGPSVGRMAGELFF
TGTGCCAGTAGTATAGGCCCTAGTGTCGGGAGAATGGCCGGGGAGCTGTTTTTT
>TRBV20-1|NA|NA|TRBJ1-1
CSAATGGRAFF
TGCAGTGCTGCCACCGGGGGGAGAGCTTTCTTT
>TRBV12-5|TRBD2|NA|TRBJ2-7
CASGPGAGVAYEQYF
TGTGCTAGTGGTCCCGGAGCGGGAGTGGCCTACGAGCAGTACTTC
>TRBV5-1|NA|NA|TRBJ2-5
CASSLTTGRRKETQYF
TGCGCCAGCAGCTTGACGACTGGTCGTAGGAAAGAGACCCAGTACTTC
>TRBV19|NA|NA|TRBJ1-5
CASSIAGKGQPQHF
TGTGCCAGTAGTATAGCCGGGAAAGGTCAGCCCCAGCATTTT
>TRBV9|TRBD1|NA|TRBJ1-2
CASSARTGAYQRGGYTF
TGTGCCAGCAGCGCCAGGACAGGGGCCTACCAAAGGGGTGGCTACACCTTC
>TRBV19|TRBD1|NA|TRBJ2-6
CASSIWTGKSSGANVLTF
TGTGCCAGTAGTATTTGGACAGGGAAATCTTCTGGGGCCAACGTCCTGACTTTC
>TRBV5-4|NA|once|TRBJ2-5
CASSSPWGAGETQYF
TGTGCCAGCAGCTCTCCCTGGGGGGCCGGGGAGACCCAGTACTTC
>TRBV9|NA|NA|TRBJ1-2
CASNNAWGYTF
TGTGCCAGCAACAACGCTTGGGGCTACACCTTC
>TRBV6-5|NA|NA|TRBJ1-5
CASSYSSGADQPQHF
TGTGCCAGCAGTTACTCATCGGGGGCTGATCAGCCCCAGCATTTT
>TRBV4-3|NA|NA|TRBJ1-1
CASSQDRGAGRTEAFF
TGCGCCAGCAGCCAAGATAGGGGGGCCGGGAGGACTGAAGCTTTCTTT
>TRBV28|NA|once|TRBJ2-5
CASSLGGGPETQYF
TGTGCCAGCAGTTTAGGAGGGGGCCCCGAGACCCAGTACTTC
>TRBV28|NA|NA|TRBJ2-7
CASSLSTGLLSGEQYF
TGTGCCAGCAGTTTATCGACAGGCCTTTTGAGTGGCGAGCAGTACTTC
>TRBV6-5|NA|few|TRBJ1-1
CASKGGGKDTEAFF
TGTGCCAGCAAAGGGGGAGGAAAGGACACTGAAGCTTTCTTT